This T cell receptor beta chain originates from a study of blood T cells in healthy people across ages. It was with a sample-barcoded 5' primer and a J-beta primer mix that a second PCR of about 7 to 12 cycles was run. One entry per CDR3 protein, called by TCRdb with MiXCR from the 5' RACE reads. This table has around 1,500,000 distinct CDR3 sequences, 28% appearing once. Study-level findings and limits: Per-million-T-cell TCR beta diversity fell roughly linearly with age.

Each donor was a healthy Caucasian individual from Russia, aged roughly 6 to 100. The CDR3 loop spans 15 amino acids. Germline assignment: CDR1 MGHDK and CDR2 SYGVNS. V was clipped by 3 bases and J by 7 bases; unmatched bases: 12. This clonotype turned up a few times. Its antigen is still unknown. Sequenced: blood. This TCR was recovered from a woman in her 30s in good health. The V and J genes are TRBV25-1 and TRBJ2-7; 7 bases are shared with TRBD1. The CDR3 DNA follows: TGTGCCAGCAGTGAGGTAGGGGGCGCAAAGGGGGAGCAGTACTTC. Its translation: CASSEVGGAKGEQYF.